This T cell receptor beta chain originates from a study of molecular identifiers for immune sequencing clone quantification. Trimming removed 0 bases from V and 6 bases from J, with 20 bases in between. There are 17 residues in the CDR3. CDR1 LGHDT and CDR2 YNNKEL come from the germline V gene (reference sequence). Regarding this clonotype: As yet, its antigen is unknown.

General study results and limits: Clones that exceeded 20 RNA copies held over 99% of effector molecules, yet under 1% in naive cells.

The authors gated naive CD8 T cells as CD8+CD4-CCR7+CD45RA+ for sorting. Bulk TCR libraries were made with methods that had been previously described and with listed TCR primers. TCRdb passed the PCR reads through MiXCR, listing each CDR3 protein once. The sample includes some 590,000 distinct CDR3 sequences, 25% of them seen just once. The chain employs TRBV3-1 and TRBJ1-1; unclear D gene. The receptor was derived from a human donor in good health. Some libraries in this study had Jurkat cell RNA spiked in. The sample was naive CD8+ T cells from blood, with Jurkat cell RNA spiked in. This sample's subset: FACS-sorted CD8+CD4-CCR7+CD45RA+ naive T cells. The CDR3 loop reads CASSQDRMGTSVAEAFF. For the CDR3, the DNA is TGTGCCAGCAGCCAAGATCGGATGGGTACGTCGGTGGCTGAAGCTTTCTTT.